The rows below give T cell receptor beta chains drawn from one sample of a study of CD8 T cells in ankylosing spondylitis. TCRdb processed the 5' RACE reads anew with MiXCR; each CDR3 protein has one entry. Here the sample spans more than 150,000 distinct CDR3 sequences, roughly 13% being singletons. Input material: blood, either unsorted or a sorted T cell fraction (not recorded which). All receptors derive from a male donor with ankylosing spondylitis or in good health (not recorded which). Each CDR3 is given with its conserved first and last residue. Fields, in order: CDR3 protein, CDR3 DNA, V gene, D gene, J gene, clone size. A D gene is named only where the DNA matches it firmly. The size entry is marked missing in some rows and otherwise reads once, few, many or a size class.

CASSPLLGTQETQYF | TGCGCCAGCAGCCCTCTCCTGGGGACACAAGAGACCCAGTACTTC | TRBV5-1 | - | TRBJ2-5 | few
CASSWGTGNEQFF | TGTGCCAGCAGCTGGGGGACAGGGAATGAGCAGTTCTTC | TRBV5-6 | TRBD1 | TRBJ2-1 | -
CASSLEGLEQYF | TGTGCCAGCAGTTTGGAGGGCCTCGAGCAGTACTTC | TRBV12-3/TRBV12-4 | - | TRBJ2-7 | few
CASRGGNAEAFF | TGTGCCAGCAGGGGAGGGAACGCTGAAGCTTTCTTT | TRBV6-6 | - | TRBJ1-1 | -
CSAPGLAGGYNEQFF | TGCAGTGCTCCGGGACTAGCGGGAGGGTACAATGAGCAGTTCTTC | TRBV20-1 | TRBD2 | TRBJ2-1 | few
CASSMGSASSYNEQFF | TGTGCCAGCAGTATGGGGAGTGCAAGCTCCTACAATGAGCAGTTCTTC | TRBV11-2 | - | TRBJ2-1 | -
CASSLWEQGVEAQHF | TGTGCCAGCAGTTTATGGGAACAGGGGGTAGAGGCCCAGCATTTT | TRBV27 | TRBD1 | TRBJ1-5 | many
CASSERDTGELFF | TGTGCCAGCAGTGAGCGGGACACCGGGGAGCTGTTTTTT | TRBV6-4 | - | TRBJ2-2 | many
CASSQTWTSGSYEQYF | TGTGCCAGCAGCCAAACATGGACTAGCGGGAGCTACGAGCAGTACTTC | TRBV3-1 | TRBD2 | TRBJ2-7 | -
CASSLLSRNTGELFF | TGCGCCAGCAGCTTGCTTTCCAGGAACACCGGGGAGCTGTTTTTT | TRBV5-1 | - | TRBJ2-2 | many
CASSLADAYKQYF | TGCGCCAGCAGCCTTGCTGACGCCTACAAGCAGTACTTC | TRBV4-1 | - | TRBJ2-7 | -
CASSLQGGAYNEQFF | TGTGCCAGCAGTTTACAGGGGGGAGCCTACAATGAGCAGTTCTTC | TRBV12-3/TRBV12-4 | - | TRBJ2-1 | many
CASSLTYVGEAGELFF | TGTGCCAGCAGCTTAACCTACGTAGGGGAAGCCGGGGAGCTGTTTTTT | TRBV7-9 | - | TRBJ2-2 | few